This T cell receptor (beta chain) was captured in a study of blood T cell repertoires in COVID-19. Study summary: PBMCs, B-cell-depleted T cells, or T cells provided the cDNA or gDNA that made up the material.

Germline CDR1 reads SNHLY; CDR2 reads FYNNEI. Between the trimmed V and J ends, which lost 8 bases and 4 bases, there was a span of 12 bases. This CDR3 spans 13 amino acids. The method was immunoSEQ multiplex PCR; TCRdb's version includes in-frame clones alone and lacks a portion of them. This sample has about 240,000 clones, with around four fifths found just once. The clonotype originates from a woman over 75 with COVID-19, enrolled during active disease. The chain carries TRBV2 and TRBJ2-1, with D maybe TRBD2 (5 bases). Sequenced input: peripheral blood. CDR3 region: CASGERPYNEQFF. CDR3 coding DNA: TGTGCCAGCGGGGAGCGTCCTTACAATGAGCAGTTCTTC.